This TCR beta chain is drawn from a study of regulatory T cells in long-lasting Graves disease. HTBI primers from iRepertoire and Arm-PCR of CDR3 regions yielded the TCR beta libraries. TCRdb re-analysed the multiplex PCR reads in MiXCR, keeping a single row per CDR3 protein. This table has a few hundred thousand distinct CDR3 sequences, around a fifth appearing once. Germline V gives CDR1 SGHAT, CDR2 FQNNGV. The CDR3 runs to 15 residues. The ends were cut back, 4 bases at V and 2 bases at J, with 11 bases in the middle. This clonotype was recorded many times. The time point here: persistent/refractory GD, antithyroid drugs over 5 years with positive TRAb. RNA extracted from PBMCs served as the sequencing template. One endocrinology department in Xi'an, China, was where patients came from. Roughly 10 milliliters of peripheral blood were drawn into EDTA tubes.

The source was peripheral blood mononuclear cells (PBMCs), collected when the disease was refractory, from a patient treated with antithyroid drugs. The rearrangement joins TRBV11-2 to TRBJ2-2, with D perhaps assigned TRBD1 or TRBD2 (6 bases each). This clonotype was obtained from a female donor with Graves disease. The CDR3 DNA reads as TGTGCCAGCAGCTGGGGGGCGGAAAACACCGGGGAGCTGTTTTTT. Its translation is CASSWGAENTGELFF.